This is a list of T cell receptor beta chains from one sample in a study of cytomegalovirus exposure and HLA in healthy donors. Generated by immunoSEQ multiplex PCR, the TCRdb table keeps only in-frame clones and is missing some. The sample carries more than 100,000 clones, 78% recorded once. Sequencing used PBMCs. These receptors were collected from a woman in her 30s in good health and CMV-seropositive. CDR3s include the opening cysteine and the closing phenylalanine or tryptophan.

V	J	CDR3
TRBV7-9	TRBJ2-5	CASSPGLAGLETQYF
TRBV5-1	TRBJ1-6	CASSLDGQGNNSPLHF
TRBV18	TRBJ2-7	CASSPGEREQYF
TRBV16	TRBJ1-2	CASSSPPGGSYTF
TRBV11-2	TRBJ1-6	CASSLARVGRPDSPLHF
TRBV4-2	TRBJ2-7	CASSQEQGARRLQYF
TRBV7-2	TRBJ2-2	CASRPTSGGDTGELFF
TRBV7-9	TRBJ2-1	CASSADRSSYNEQFF
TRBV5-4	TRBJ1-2	CASSLGTANYGYTF
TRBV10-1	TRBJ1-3	CARPEELRGNTIYF
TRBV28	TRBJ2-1	CASSSIEGAGGPFEQFF
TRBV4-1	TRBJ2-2	CASSRRTGELFF
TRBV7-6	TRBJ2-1	CASSSGQGAYNEQFF
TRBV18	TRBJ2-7	CASSPRTGVFGEQYF
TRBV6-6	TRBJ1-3	CASSAGRTVSGNTIYF
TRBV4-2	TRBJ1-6	CASRIQGNSYNSPLHF
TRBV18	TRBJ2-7	CASSPTSGGSYEQYF
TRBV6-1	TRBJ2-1	CASSERSGGAVYNEQFF
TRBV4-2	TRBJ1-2	CASSQGDNPGYGYTF
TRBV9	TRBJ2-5	CASSVGLAGKETQYF
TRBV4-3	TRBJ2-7	CASSQDRGNYEQYF
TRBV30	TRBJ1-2	CAWSGAGQANYGYTF
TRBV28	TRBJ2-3	CASRAADTQYF
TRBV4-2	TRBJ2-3	CASSQDGWGGAQNTQYF
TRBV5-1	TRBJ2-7	CATRQGALSYEQYF
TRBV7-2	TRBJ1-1	CASSLIFGQEAFF
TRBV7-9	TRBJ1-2	CASSDSQLFINYGYTF
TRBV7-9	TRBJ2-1	CASTVGGNEQFF
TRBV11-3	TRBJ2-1	CASSPRTSGYNEQFF
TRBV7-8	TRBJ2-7	CASSLLGGGNEQYF
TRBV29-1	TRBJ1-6	CSVDGTGGTLHF
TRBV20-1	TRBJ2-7	CSAAGRHEQYF
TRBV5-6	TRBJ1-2	CASSLILPDGYTF
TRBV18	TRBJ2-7	CASSPGVAGTGEQYF
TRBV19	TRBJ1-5	CASSVNRGDSNQPQHF
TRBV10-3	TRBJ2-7	CAIRTDRGLENEQYF
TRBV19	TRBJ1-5	CASSGGGSNQPQHF